Listed here are 7 T cell receptor beta chains from one sample, sequenced in a study of cytomegalovirus exposure and HLA in healthy donors. The study ran its PCR with 60 Vbeta and 13 Jbeta primers. The repertoire was sequenced with immunoSEQ multiplex PCR; TCRdb's copy has only in-frame clones and lacks some. Among about 62,000 clones listed, about 69% were seen once. The material sequenced was PBMCs. The receptors were sampled from a woman aged 25 to 39 in good health and CMV-seronegative.

The chain joins TRBV7-9 to TRBJ2-4; 9 nucleotides match TRBD2. Germline CDR1 is SEHNR and CDR2 is FQNEAQ (reference sequence). The CDR3 is made up of 15 amino acids. With V trimmed by 4 bases and J by 2 bases, 3 bases remained unmatched. The CDR3: CASSSSGTSKNIQYF. In DNA, the CDR3 is TGTGCCAGCAGCTCTAGCGGGACTTCCAAAAACATTCAGTACTTC.

This clone turned up a few times. The chain employs TRBV30 and TRBJ2-6; TRBD1 might be the D (5 bases). Trimming shortened V by 8 bases and J by 1 base, and 9 bases separated the two germline ends. Germline V CDR1 and CDR2: GTSNPN, SVGIG (reference sequence). This CDR3 region has 13 residues. The CDR3 coding sequence is TGTGCCCAGGGTAGTTCTGGGGCCAACGTCCTGACTTTC. Protein product: CAQGSSGANVLTF.

The J gene is TRBJ1-3, the V gene TRBV9; no definite D call. The germline CDR1 and CDR2 sequences are SGDLS and YYNGEE. The CDR3 runs to 12 residues. With 0 bases removed from V and 10 bases from J, the gap between germline ends came to 8 bases. As DNA, the CDR3 is TGTGCCAGCAGCGTAGAGCACGGGACCATATATTTT. This codes for CASSVEHGTIYF.

The V and J genes are TRBV18 and TRBJ2-7; TRBD2 matches at 9 bases. Losses at the gene ends were 8 bases for V and 1 base for J; bases not matched to a gene: 18. Germline CDR1 and CDR2: KGHSH and LQKENI. CDR3 size: 18 residues. CDR3 sequence reads: CASPSRWAKREESYEQYV. The DNA for the CDR3 is TGTGCCAGCCCAAGTAGGTGGGCGAAGCGGGAGGAGTCCTACGAGCAGTACGTC.

The V gene is TRBV15, the J gene TRBJ2-7, with D maybe TRBD1 (6 bases). CDR1 LNHNV and CDR2 YYDKDF come from the germline V gene (reference sequence). Trimming removed 0 bases at V and 4 bases at J, with 10 bases between. CDR3 length equals 14 residues. The CDR3 bases are TGTGCCACCAGCAGAGAAGGGGGAATTTACGAGCAGTACGTC. It is translated as CATSREGGIYEQYV.

The V gene is TRBV19, the J gene TRBJ1-1; D unresolved. Germline-derived CDR1 and CDR2 are LNHDA and SQIVND (reference sequence). CDR3 size: 10 residues. V was clipped by 8 bases and J by 6 bases, with 7 bases between them. The DNA of the CDR3 is TGTGCCAGTGCCAGATCTGAAGCTTTCTTT. Its protein product is CASARSEAFF.

This chain joins TRBV29-1 and TRBJ1-2, with 9 bases aligning to TRBD1. CDR3 length: 12 amino acids. CDR1 is SQVTM and CDR2 is ANQGSEA in the germline V gene. The V and J ends lost 5 bases and 5 bases, in that order; junction bases with no gene match: 3. CDR3: CSVWTGDYGYTF. The DNA for the CDR3 is TGCAGCGTTTGGACAGGGGATTATGGCTACACCTTC.